This T cell receptor beta chain was recovered during a study of cytomegalovirus exposure and HLA in healthy donors. A note on this clone: Its antigen is undetermined.

Study observations and caveats: The study put 150 to 200 TCR beta chains on its list as cytomegalovirus-associated. With later analysis, a missense DCLRE1C variant became linked to TCR beta V- and J-gene trimming. Analysis performed later found 16,951 TCR beta sequences associated with HLA alleles at 0.05 false discovery rate.

CDR3 length: 13 residues. From germline, CDR1 is MNHEY and CDR2 SVGAGI. Trimming shortened V by 7 bases and J by 7 bases, and 14 bases separated the two germline ends. The PCR employed 60 Vbeta primers together with 13 Jbeta primers. The table came from immunoSEQ multiplex PCR; TCRdb's copy has only in-frame clones and leaves some out. The sample has around 230,000 clones, over 80% seen once. This receptor was obtained from a man aged 40-49 years in good health and CMV-seropositive. Specimen: PBMCs. The chain employs TRBV6-5 and TRBJ2-1; tentative D call: TRBD1 (5 bases). In DNA, the CDR3 is TGTGCCAGCACCCGGACACTGGGGAATGAGCAGTTCTTC. It codes for CASTRTLGNEQFF.